Presented here are 10 T cell receptor beta chains from one specimen sequenced in a study of breast tumors, draining lymph nodes, adjacent tissues. Each CDR3 protein gets one entry after TCRdb re-called the multiplex PCR reads with MiXCR. The data show more than 80,000 distinct CDR3 sequences, 30% seen once. Samples came from axillary lymph nodes draining the breast cancer. Sequenced: axillary lymph node tissue. These receptors were collected from a female donor with breast cancer. Some clones in this sample may be carry-over from other donors' samples.

Concerning this clonotype: This may be a read error: a much more frequent sequence differs by one nucleotide. V gene TRBV6-1 combines with J gene TRBJ2-7, with D hard to call. Germline CDR1 MNHNS, CDR2 SASEGT. V lost 8 bases and J 3 bases, leaving 8 bases between the germline ends. The CDR3 loop spans 11 amino acids. The CDR3 loop is CASGVGYEQYF. The CDR3 coding sequence is TGTGCCAGCGGGGTGGGCTACGAGCAGTACTTC.

The table lists this clonotype with many counts. The chain combines TRBV5-4 with TRBJ2-2; 10 bases fit TRBD2. Trimming at V came to 4 bases and at J to 4 bases, leaving 7 bases not matched to a gene. The CDR3 runs 16 residues. Germline CDR1 and CDR2: SGHNT and YYREEE (reference sequence). For the CDR3, the DNA is TGTGCCAGCAGCGAAAAAAGCGGGAGGGCCACCGGGGAGCTGTTTTTT. Its translation: CASSEKSGRATGELFF.

This clonotype turned up a few times. The CDR3 is CASSWTLAEPEQFF. The CDR3 DNA reads TGTGCCAGCAGCTGGACTCTAGCGGAGCCTGAGCAGTTCTTC. The rearrangement joins TRBV11-2 to TRBJ2-1, with 7 bases fitting TRBD2. Germline trimming cut 4 bases from V and 9 bases from J; bases unmatched to any gene: 9. The CDR3 contains 14 residues. The germline CDR1 and CDR2 sequences are SGHAT and FQNNGV.

The gene calls are TRBV13 and TRBJ1-3; D call uncertain. Germline V gene data show CDR1 as PRHDT and CDR2 as FYEKMQ (reference sequence). CDR3 length: 12 residues. Between the trimmed V and J ends, which lost 0 bases and 7 bases, there was a span of 4 bases. The CDR3 nucleotides read TGTGCCAGCAGCTTAGGGTGGAACACCATATATTTT. Amino acids: CASSLGWNTIYF.

The chain couples TRBV7-3 to TRBJ2-7, with D possibly being TRBD1 or TRBD2 (7 bases each). The CDR3 totals 15 residues. CDR1 and CDR2 from the germline V gene are SGHTA and FQGTGA. Trimming cost V 5 bases and J 4 bases, with 18 bases left between them. CDR3 loop: CASSRAGQSRYEQYF. CDR3 DNA: TGTGCCAGCAGCCGAGCGGGACAGTCCCGATACGAGCAGTACTTC.

This clonotype came up a few times. The chain uses TRBV6-5 and TRBJ2-2; D is uncertain. Trimming removed 7 bases from V and 2 bases from J, with 17 bases in between. CDR1 and CDR2 from the germline V gene are MNHEY and SVGAGI. This CDR3 region has 16 residues. CDR3 in amino acids: CASTPRLQINTGELFF. CDR3 nucleotide sequence: TGTGCCAGCACCCCGAGGCTCCAGATCAACACCGGGGAGCTGTTTTTT.

Notes on this clonotype: Sequence at one end of the junction differs from germline and may be a read error. V usage is TRBV13 and J usage is TRBJ2-1; no clear D. The CDR3 has 15 residues. CDR1 is PRHDT, CDR2 FYEKMQ, per germline (reference sequence). The CDR3 sequence is CASSLGLGSYSEQFF. In DNA form, the CDR3 reads TGTGCCAGCAGTTTAGGCCTAGGATCATACAGTGAGCAGTTCTTC. Full variable domain (rest looked up from reference TRBV13 and TRBJ2-1): AAGVIQSPRHLIKEKRETATLKCYPIPRHDTVYWYQQGPGQDPQFLISFYEKMQSDKGSIPDRFSAQQFSDYHSELNMSSLELGDSALYFCASSLGLGSYSEQFFGPGTRLTVL.

V usage is TRBV19 and J usage is TRBJ2-2, with D possibly matching TRBD1 (8 bases). This CDR3 comprises 16 residues. Germline V lookup: CDR1 LNHDA, CDR2 SQIVND (reference sequence). V lost 9 bases and J lost 3, with 20 bases in between. CDR3 sequence reads: CARASGGSGDTGELFF. The CDR3 bases are TGTGCCAGAGCATCAGGGGGCAGCGGGGACACCGGGGAGCTGTTTTTT.

This clonotype occurred many times. The chain carries TRBV19 and TRBJ1-5; D is undetermined. Germline CDR1 is LNHDA and CDR2 is SQIVND (reference sequence). The ends were cut back, 5 bases at V and 7 bases at J, with 9 bases in the middle. This CDR3 spans 12 amino acids. CDR3 in amino acids: CASSYDVQPQHF. CDR3 nucleotides: TGTGCCAGTAGTTATGACGTACAGCCCCAGCATTTT.

In its sample, this clonotype was seen a few times. Sequence at one end of the junction differs from germline and may be a read error. The chain recombines TRBV7-7 with TRBJ2-7; D remains unclear. The CDR3 extends over 14 amino acids. Germline CDR1 reads SSHAT; CDR2 reads FNYEAQ (reference sequence). The CDR3 region has the DNA TGTGCTAGCAGCGTAGAGGCCCGGATCTACGAGCAGTACTTC. As protein: CASSVEARIYEQYF.